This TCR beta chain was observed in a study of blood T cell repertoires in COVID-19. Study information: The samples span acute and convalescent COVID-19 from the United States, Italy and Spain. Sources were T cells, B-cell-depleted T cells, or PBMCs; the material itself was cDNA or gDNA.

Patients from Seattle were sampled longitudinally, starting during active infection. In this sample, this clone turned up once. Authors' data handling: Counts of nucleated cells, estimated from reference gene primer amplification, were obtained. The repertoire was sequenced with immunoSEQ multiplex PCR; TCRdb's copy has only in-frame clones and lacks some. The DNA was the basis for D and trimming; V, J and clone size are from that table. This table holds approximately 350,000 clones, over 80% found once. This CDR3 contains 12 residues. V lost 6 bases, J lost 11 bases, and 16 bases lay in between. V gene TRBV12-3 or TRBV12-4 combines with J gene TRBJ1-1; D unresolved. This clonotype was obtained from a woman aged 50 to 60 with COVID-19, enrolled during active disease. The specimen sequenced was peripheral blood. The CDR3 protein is CASSSDTHKAFF. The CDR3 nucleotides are TGTGCCAGCAGCAGTGACACCCATAAGGCTTTCTTT.